Each of the 22 T cell receptor beta chains below was sequenced from the same sample in a study of shared clonotypes between healthy human individuals. The naive CD8 subset, CD45RO-negative cells positively selected for CCR7, excluded terminally differentiated effector memory CD45RA+ cells. TCRdb's copy holds only in-frame clones and misses some; the assay was immunoSEQ multiplex PCR. The sample has fewer than 850,000 clones; 90% to 97% are singletons. Specimen: naive CD8+ T cells sorted from blood. Source of these receptors: a man aged 25 to 40 in good health.

The chain employs TRBV15 and TRBJ2-1, with 8 bases lining up with TRBD2. The trim removed 5 bases at V and 4 bases at J, leaving 13 bases unmatched. CDR1 is LNHNV, CDR2 YYDKDF, per germline (reference sequence). The CDR3 is made up of 17 amino acids. The CDR3 sequence is CATSLYGREVRYNEQFF. CDR3 coding DNA: TGTGCCACCAGCCTTTACGGGCGGGAGGTGAGGTACAATGAGCAGTTCTTC.

The V gene is TRBV7-9, the J gene TRBJ2-3, with TRBD2 as a possible D gene (5 bases). The length of the CDR3 is 16 residues. Germline values: CDR1 SEHNR, CDR2 FQNEAQ (reference sequence). The V end lost 5 bases, the J end lost 0 bases, and 15 bases lay between the germline ends. CDR3 in amino acids: CASSGLAGPSTDTQYF. CDR3 bases: TGTGCCAGCAGCGGGCTAGCCGGACCAAGCACAGATACGCAGTATTTT.

The chain uses TRBV7-8 and TRBJ2-2; D not certain. This CDR3 has 14 residues. The ends were cut back, 2 bases at V and 1 base at J, with 5 bases in the middle. Germline V CDR1 and CDR2: SGHVS, FQNEAQ. The CDR3 here is CASSLIRNTGELFF. The CDR3 DNA reads TGTGCCAGCAGCTTAATTAGGAACACCGGGGAGCTGTTTTTT.

The gene calls are TRBV2 and TRBJ2-4; 7 nucleotides match TRBD2. Germline lookup yields CDR1 SNHLY and CDR2 FYNNEI. V dropped 5 bases and J dropped 0; count of bases not matched to a gene: 4. The CDR3 has 15 amino acids. CDR3 DNA sequence: TGTGCCAGCAGTTCGGGAGGCCTAGCCAAAAACATTCAGTACTTC. It codes for CASSSGGLAKNIQYF. The full variable domain, in which reference TRBV2 and TRBJ2-4 provide the parts outside the CDR3, is EPEVTQTPSHQVTQMGQEVILRCVPISNHLYFYWYRQILGQKVEFLVSFYNNEISEKSEIFDDQFSVERPDGSNFTLKIRSTKLEDSAMYFCASSSGGLAKNIQYFGAGTRLSVL.

The rearrangement uses TRBV6-5 and TRBJ1-2, with unresolved D. CDR1 is MNHEY, CDR2 SVGAGI, per germline. The CDR3 totals 12 residues. V lost 5 bases, J lost 2 bases, and 6 bases lay in between. CDR3 sequence reads: CASSGVNYGYTF. DNA of the CDR3: TGTGCCAGCAGTGGAGTAAACTATGGCTACACCTTC.

The rearrangement joins TRBV19 to TRBJ1-1; TRBD1 matches at 10 bases. Germline V gives CDR1 LNHDA, CDR2 SQIVND (reference sequence). The CDR3 covers 14 residues. Trimming cost V 3 bases and J 3 bases; bases outside gene matches: 1. DNA for the CDR3: TGTGCCAGTAGTATGGGACAGGGGCACACTGAAGCTTTCTTT. Translating it yields CASSMGQGHTEAFF.

The CDR3 spells CASSLSAGIYNEQFF. The CDR3 region has the DNA TGTGCCAGCAGTTTATCCGCGGGAATCTACAATGAGCAGTTCTTC. V and J are TRBV27 and TRBJ2-1, with a possible D match to TRBD2 (6 bases). The ends were cut back, 0 bases at V and 3 bases at J, with 9 bases in the middle. Germline-derived CDR1 and CDR2 are MNHEY and SMNVEV (reference sequence). The length of the CDR3 is 15 residues.

The rearrangement uses TRBV9 and TRBJ2-5; 9 bases are shared with TRBD1. V was clipped by 1 base and J by 5 bases; unmatched bases: 6. This CDR3 comprises 15 residues. CDR1 and CDR2 from the germline V gene are SGDLS and YYNGEE. The CDR3 bases are TGTGCCAGCAGCGTATGGACAGGGGCAGGGGAGACCCAGTACTTC. It codes for CASSVWTGAGETQYF.

The CDR3: CASRKNEKLFF. The CDR3 DNA reads as TGTGCCAGCAGGAAGAATGAAAAACTGTTTTTT. The V gene is TRBV27, the J gene TRBJ1-4; D gene ambiguous. Per germline, CDR1 MNHEY and CDR2 SMNVEV (reference sequence). Deletions cut 6 bases from V and 5 bases from J, with 4 bases between. This CDR3 spans 11 amino acids. The entire variable domain, with the rest obtained from reference TRBV27 and TRBJ1-4, is as follows: EAQVTQNPRYLITVTGKKLTVTCSQNMNHEYMSWYRQDPGLGLRQIYYSMNVEVTDKGDVPEGYKVSRKEKRNFPLILESPSPNQTSLYFCASRKNEKLFFGSGTQLSVL.

The chain links TRBV6-5 to TRBJ2-1; 9 bases match TRBD1. The CDR3 has 15 residues. CDR1 and CDR2 from the germline V gene are MNHEY and SVGAGI. Germline trimming cut 3 bases from V and 9 bases from J; bases unmatched to any gene: 9. Written as DNA, the CDR3 is TGTGCCAGCAGTTATGGGACAGGGCCCCTCACTGAGCAGTTCTTC. The encoded protein is CASSYGTGPLTEQFF.

The J gene is TRBJ2-5, the V gene TRBV11-2; maybe TRBD2 (6 bases). CDR1 SGHAT and CDR2 FQNNGV come from the germline V gene. The CDR3 extends over 15 amino acids. The V end lost 2 bases, the J end lost 5 bases, and 15 bases lay between the germline ends. CDR3 bases: TGTGCCAGCAGCTTAAATGGGAGGTCAGCCGAGACCCAGTACTTC. This gives the protein CASSLNGRSAETQYF. The whole variable domain, remainder taken from reference TRBV11-2 and TRBJ2-5, is EAGVAQSPRYKIIEKRQSVAFWCNPISGHATLYWYQQILGQGPKLLIQFQNNGVVDDSQLPKDRFSAERLKGVDSTLKIQPAKLEDSAVYLCASSLNGRSAETQYFGPGTRLLVL.

The chain has TRBV29-1 and TRBJ1-2; D is unclear. The CDR3 length is 12 residues. In germline, CDR1 is SQVTM, CDR2 ANQGSEA. V lost 4 bases, J lost 4 bases, and 10 bases lay in between. The CDR3 protein is CSVVGLLYGYTF. The CDR3 DNA reads as TGCAGCGTTGTCGGGTTACTCTATGGCTACACCTTC.

The CDR3 DNA is TGTGCCAGCAGCTCCCCCGGGACTAGCGGGAGCTCCTACGAGCAGTACTTC. Protein product: CASSSPGTSGSSYEQYF. The rearrangement links TRBV7-9 to TRBJ2-7, with 14 nucleotides matching TRBD2. Germline CDR1 and CDR2: SEHNR and FQNEAQ (reference sequence). The CDR3 runs 17 residues. The V gene end was trimmed by 4 bases and the J gene end by 0 bases; junction bases not matched to a gene: 5.

The chain uses TRBV7-8 and TRBJ1-5; no reliable D call. Germline V gene lookup returns CDR1 SGHVS and CDR2 FQNEAQ. The CDR3 contains 14 residues. V dropped 5 bases and J dropped 6 bases, with 14 bases sitting between them. The CDR3 DNA reads TGTGCCAGCAGCGAGGGCCTCCGCGGTCAGCCCCAGCATTTT. It is translated as CASSEGLRGQPQHF. The full variable domain, in which reference TRBV7-8 and TRBJ1-5 provide the parts outside the CDR3, is GAGVSQSPRYKVAKRGQDVALRCDPISGHVSLFWYQQALGQGPEFLTYFQNEAQLDKSGLPSDRFFAERPEGSVSTLKIQRTQQEDSAVYLCASSEGLRGQPQHFGDGTRLSIL.

The chain employs TRBV5-1 and TRBJ2-7; possible D gene TRBD2, 6 bases. The CDR3 totals 14 residues. V shed 3 bases and J shed 3 bases, with 13 bases lying between them. Germline assignment: CDR1 SGHRS and CDR2 YFSETQ. The CDR3 bases are TGCGCCAGCAGCTCGCGGGATCCCCTCTACGAGCAGTACTTC. This gives the protein CASSSRDPLYEQYF.

V and J are TRBV5-6 and TRBJ2-7; the D is unclear. Germline CDR1 reads SGHDT; CDR2 reads YYEEEE. The CDR3 loop spans 15 amino acids. The ends were cut back, 0 bases at V and 0 bases at J, with 10 bases in the middle. The CDR3 loop reads CASSLVDLSSYEQYF. The CDR3, as DNA: TGTGCCAGCAGCTTGGTGGACCTGAGCTCCTACGAGCAGTACTTC.

This clone was found once. The gene calls are TRBV7-8 and TRBJ2-5; the D gene is possibly TRBD1 (6 bases). The CDR3 length is 15 residues. With 4 bases removed from V and 5 bases from J, the gap between germline ends came to 17 bases. The germline V gene encodes CDR1 SGHVS and CDR2 FQNEAQ. The CDR3 loop reads CASSWGPQGGETQYF. The CDR3 DNA reads as TGTGCCAGCAGCTGGGGTCCACAGGGTGGGGAGACCCAGTACTTC. Combining the CDR3 with reference TRBV7-8 and TRBJ2-5 gives the whole variable domain GAGVSQSPRYKVAKRGQDVALRCDPISGHVSLFWYQQALGQGPEFLTYFQNEAQLDKSGLPSDRFFAERPEGSVSTLKIQRTQQEDSAVYLCASSWGPQGGETQYFGPGTRLLVL.

The genes are TRBV28 and TRBJ2-2; 12 positions match TRBD2. The CDR3 sequence is 16 residues long. V dropped 6 bases and J dropped 0; count of bases not matched to a gene: 2. Germline-derived CDR1 and CDR2 are MDHEN and SYDVKM. CDR3 loop: CASRGLAGSNTGELFF. The CDR3 DNA reads as TGTGCCAGCAGGGGACTAGCGGGTTCGAACACCGGGGAGCTGTTTTTT.

This rearrangement joins TRBV4-1 to TRBJ1-4; TRBD1 matches at 7 bases. Germline V lookup: CDR1 MGHRA, CDR2 YSYEKL. Unmatched junction bases numbered 8, after V lost 3 bases and J lost 4 bases. The CDR3 consists of 16 residues. CDR3 sequence reads: CASSHSSGQSNEKLFF. The DNA of the CDR3 is TGCGCCAGCAGCCATTCCTCGGGACAGAGTAATGAAAAACTGTTTTTT.

V and J are TRBV2 and TRBJ2-7; 8 bases map to TRBD1. V was clipped by 3 bases and J by 2 bases; unmatched bases: 18. This CDR3 has 19 amino acids. Germline V CDR1 and CDR2: SNHLY, FYNNEI. CDR3 amino acids: CASSDSGAGGLDYPYEQYF. The DNA for the CDR3 is TGTGCCAGCAGTGATTCGGGGGCAGGGGGCCTCGACTACCCCTACGAGCAGTACTTC.

This chain joins TRBV25-1 and TRBJ2-5; D gene unclear. Germline values: CDR1 MGHDK, CDR2 SYGVNS. The V and J ends lost 3 bases and 5 bases respectively, with 13 bases between them. The CDR3 totals 14 residues. Here the CDR3 DNA reads TGTGCCAGCAGTGAGTCCGATACCTCGGAGACCCAGTACTTC. Its translation: CASSESDTSETQYF.

The genes are TRBV7-2 and TRBJ2-1; D not certain. The CDR3 contains 13 residues. From germline, CDR1 is SGHTA and CDR2 FQGNSA. V lost 8 bases and J 3 bases, leaving 11 bases between the germline ends. CDR3 region: CASVAPDYNEQFF. The CDR3 region has the DNA TGTGCCAGCGTAGCTCCCGACTACAATGAGCAGTTCTTC.